Following are 19 T cell receptor beta chains from one sample sequenced in a study of shared clonotypes between healthy human individuals. Here immunoSEQ multiplex PCR was the method, and the copy in TCRdb shows in-frame clones only, minus some. Seen here are roughly 380,000 clones, around 96% observed once, and the top ten hold more than 0.3%. The specimen sequenced was memory CD8+ T cells sorted from blood. The sample's subset: CD45RO+ cells pooled with CCR7-negative TemRA cells. Receptors were obtained from a man aged 30 to 39 in good health.

This clone was observed once. V gene TRBV7-6 combines with J gene TRBJ2-3, with D unclear. Trimming removed 5 bases from V and 3 bases from J, with 9 bases in between. The CDR3 is 13 amino acids. Germline assignment: CDR1 SGHVS and CDR2 FNYEAQ. The CDR3 sequence: CASSPDPTDTQYF. The CDR3 coding sequence is TGTGCCAGCAGCCCCGACCCTACAGATACGCAGTATTTT. The full variable domain, rest sourced from reference TRBV7-6 and TRBJ2-3, is GAGVSQSPRYKVTKRGQDVALRCDPISGHVSLYWYRQALGQGPEFLTYFNYEAQQDKSGLPNDRFSAERPEGSISTLTIQRTEQRDSAMYRCASSPDPTDTQYFGPGTRLTVL.

V usage is TRBV29-1 and J usage is TRBJ2-3; D is undetermined. Germline lookup yields CDR1 SQVTM and CDR2 ANQGSEA. The CDR3 has 13 residues. Trimming pared 5 bases from V and 3 bases from J, leaving 12 bases between. The CDR3 is CSVLGISTDTQYF. DNA of the CDR3: TGCAGCGTTTTAGGGATCTCGACAGATACGCAGTATTTT.

The rearrangement joins TRBV11-3 to TRBJ2-7; 7 bases match TRBD2. The V and J ends lost 5 bases and 3 bases, in that order; junction bases with no gene match: 13. This CDR3 comprises 16 residues. Germline V gives CDR1 SGHNT, CDR2 YENEEA. The CDR3 DNA follows: TGTGCCAGCAGCGTTAAGGGGACTAAATTTCTCTACGAGCAGTACTTC. This encodes CASSVKGTKFLYEQYF.

This chain joins TRBV30 and TRBJ2-7, with 7 positions matching TRBD2. Per germline, CDR1 GTSNPN and CDR2 SVGIG (reference sequence). The ends lost 5 bases at V and 3 bases at J; junction bases unmatched: 7. The CDR3 is 13 residues long. CDR3 loop: CAWASGEGYEQYF. CDR3 coding DNA: TGTGCCTGGGCTTCGGGGGAGGGCTACGAGCAGTACTTC.

This rearrangement joins TRBV27 to TRBJ2-7; D gene uncertain. Per germline, CDR1 MNHEY and CDR2 SMNVEV (reference sequence). Trimming pared 2 bases from V and 7 bases from J, leaving 9 bases between. The CDR3 is made up of 12 amino acids. The CDR3 reads CASSLVGGEQYF. CDR3 bases: TGTGCCAGCAGTTTAGTGGGCGGAGAGCAGTACTTC.

The CDR3 nucleotides are TGCAGCGTCCTTCCGGAATCAGTGGGAGAGACCCAGTACTTC. It is translated as CSVLPESVGETQYF. The rearrangement uses TRBV29-1 and TRBJ2-5; D not resolved. Trimming left V 6 bases short and J 4 bases short, with 18 bases between. The CDR3 covers 14 residues. CDR1 is SQVTM and CDR2 is ANQGSEA in the germline V gene.

The chain links TRBV28 to TRBJ2-2; D remains unclear. This CDR3 has 13 amino acids. The V end lost 3 bases, the J end lost 5 bases, and 7 bases lay between the germline ends. Germline V CDR1 and CDR2: MDHEN, SYDVKM. In nucleotides, the CDR3 is TGTGCCAGCAGTTTGGCGACAACCGGGGAGCTGTTTTTT. This encodes CASSLATTGELFF.

This chain uses TRBV14 with TRBJ2-3; 9 nucleotides line up with TRBD1. V lost 1 base to trimming and J lost 5 bases; unmatched junction nucleotides: 4. The CDR3 loop spans 15 amino acids. The germline gives CDR1 SGHDN, CDR2 FVKESK. Here the CDR3 reads CASSQGDRAEDTQYF. The CDR3 coding sequence is TGTGCCAGCAGCCAAGGGGACAGGGCGGAAGATACGCAGTATTTT. The full variable domain, in which reference TRBV14 and TRBJ2-3 provide the parts outside the CDR3, is EAGVTQFPSHSVIEKGQTVTLRCDPISGHDNLYWYRRVMGKEIKFLLHFVKESKQDESGMPNNRFLAERTGGTYSTLKVQPAELEDSGVYFCASSQGDRAEDTQYFGPGTRLTVL.

J is TRBJ1-2 and V is TRBV2; the D is unclear. There are 14 residues in the CDR3. Germline CDR1 SNHLY, CDR2 FYNNEI. Trimming pared 1 base from V and 5 bases from J, leaving 11 bases between. The CDR3 DNA follows: TGTGCCAGCAGTGAAGGGGCGAATAGATATGGCTACACCTTC. Translation: CASSEGANRYGYTF.

The chain employs TRBV25-1 and TRBJ2-1, with TRBD1 as a possible D gene (6 bases). CDR1 is MGHDK and CDR2 is SYGVNS in the germline V gene. This CDR3 is 13 amino acids long. V was shortened by 3 bases and J by 8 bases, with 11 bases between the two germline ends. CDR3 amino acids: CASSDLQGDEQFF. Written as DNA, the CDR3 is TGTGCCAGCAGTGATTTACAGGGTGATGAGCAGTTCTTC.

In this sample, this clone turned up once. The chain carries TRBV7-3 and TRBJ1-5; D remains ambiguous. CDR3 length: 13 amino acids. The V end was cut by 1 base, the J end by 0 bases, with 1 base between. Germline CDR1 reads SGHTA; CDR2 reads FQGTGA. The CDR3 nucleotides are TGTGCCAGCAGCTTAAATAGCAATCAGCCCCAGCATTTT. It yields the protein CASSLNSNQPQHF.

The CDR3 bases are TGTGCCAGCTCACCACCGGGGGGGCCTAACTATGGCTACACCTTC. Translated, it gives CASSPPGGPNYGYTF. The rearrangement uses TRBV18 and TRBJ1-2; D perhaps matches TRBD1 (6 bases). There are 15 residues in the CDR3. Germline CDR1 KGHSH, CDR2 LQKENI. Trimming removed 0 bases from V and 0 bases from J, with 8 bases in between.

This chain connects TRBV5-6 to TRBJ2-7; 14 bases fit TRBD2. The CDR3 length is 14 residues. Unmatched junction bases numbered 4, after V lost 4 bases and J lost 7 bases. Germline assignment: CDR1 SGHDT and CDR2 YYEEEE. The CDR3 reads CASSPGLAGEEQYF. CDR3 nucleotides: TGTGCCAGCAGCCCGGGACTAGCGGGAGAAGAGCAGTACTTC.

The rearrangement links TRBV11-3 to TRBJ2-3; D perhaps matches TRBD2 (5 bases). Germline V gene lookup returns CDR1 SGHNT and CDR2 YENEEA. The CDR3 length is 14 residues. Trimming took 2 bases from V and 0 from J, leaving 6 bases between them. This CDR3 is CASSLSGSTDTQYF. The CDR3 nucleotides are TGTGCCAGCAGCTTATCGGGGAGCACAGATACGCAGTATTTT.

As DNA, the CDR3 is TGTGCCTTGAGAATGAACACTGAAGCTTTCTTT. It encodes CALRMNTEAFF. The rearrangement joins TRBV30 to TRBJ1-1; D unresolved. Germline CDR1 is GTSNPN and CDR2 is SVGIG (reference sequence). CDR3 length: 11 amino acids. The V end lost 7 bases, the J end lost 0 bases, and 6 bases lay between the germline ends. Combining the CDR3 with reference TRBV30 and TRBJ1-1 gives the whole variable domain SQTIHQWPATLVQPVGSPLSLECTVEGTSNPNLYWYRQAAGRGLQLLFYSVGIGQISSEVPQNLSASRPQDRQFILSSKKLLLSDSGFYLCALRMNTEAFFGQGTRLTVV.

This chain links TRBV6-6 with TRBJ2-4; weak D call: TRBD2 (5 bases). Germline V lookup: CDR1 MNHNY, CDR2 SVGAGI (reference sequence). There are 15 residues in the CDR3. V was clipped by 2 bases and J by 3 bases, with 11 bases between them. The CDR3 protein is CASSYTGIVKNIQYF. For the CDR3, the DNA is TGTGCCAGCAGTTACACGGGAATTGTCAAAAACATTCAGTACTTC.

The rearrangement joins TRBV6-1 to TRBJ1-5; 8 nucleotides match TRBD1. Germline trimming cut 7 bases from V and 4 bases from J; bases unmatched to any gene: 6. Germline V gives CDR1 MNHNS, CDR2 SASEGT. The CDR3 runs to 14 residues. In DNA form, the CDR3 reads TGTGCCAGCAATAGGGACAGGACAAATCAGCCCCAGCATTTT. Translation: CASNRDRTNQPQHF.

This rearrangement joins TRBV19 to TRBJ1-2, with TRBD1 matching 10 bases. V lost 5 bases to trimming and J lost 4 bases; unmatched junction nucleotides: 4. Germline V lookup: CDR1 LNHDA, CDR2 SQIVND (reference sequence). The CDR3 consists of 14 residues. The CDR3 sequence is CASSLGQGTYGYTF. DNA of the CDR3: TGTGCCAGTAGTCTGGGACAGGGGACCTATGGCTACACCTTC. Drawing the rest from reference TRBV19 and TRBJ1-2, the complete variable domain is DGGITQSPKYLFRKEGQNVTLSCEQNLNHDAMYWYRQDPGQGLRLIYYSQIVNDFQKGDIAEGYSVSREKKESFPLTVTSAQKNPTAFYLCASSLGQGTYGYTFGSGTRLTVV.

The chain is built from TRBV4-1 and TRBJ2-7; D possibly corresponds to TRBD1 (6 bases). Germline CDR1 MGHRA, CDR2 YSYEKL. V lost 0 bases and J 3 bases, leaving 9 bases between the germline ends. The CDR3 is 14 residues long. CDR3 region: CASSQDQGGYEQYF. CDR3 DNA: TGCGCCAGCAGCCAAGATCAAGGGGGCTACGAGCAGTACTTC.